This T cell receptor beta chain comes out of a study of cytomegalovirus exposure and HLA in healthy donors. Findings and limits, study-wide: Rarity marked most TCR sequences, yet some public TCRs occurred in many donors.

In the case of this clone: The antigen is undetermined.

The trim removed 1 base at V and 2 bases at J, leaving 9 bases unmatched. The V gene's germline CDR1 is MNHEY and CDR2 SMNVEV (reference sequence). The CDR3 totals 18 residues. 13 Jbeta primers and 60 Vbeta primers were used for the PCR. How the authors handled the data: A follow-up analysis tallied around 76 million unique TCR beta chains, roughly 11 million shared. Some clones are missing from TCRdb's copy, which holds only in-frame ones; the method was immunoSEQ multiplex PCR. V, J and clone size derive from that table, while D and trimming were established from the DNA sequence. The data show 150,000 to 200,000 clones, 60% to 80% seen once.

This receptor was taken from a man in his fifties or sixties in good health and CMV-seropositive. Material for sequencing was PBMCs. The chain recombines TRBV27 with TRBJ2-3; the match to TRBD2 covers 10 bases. The CDR3 DNA reads as TGTGCCAGCAGTTTATTCCCCAGTAGCGGGGGGATCACAGATACGCAGTATTTT. Protein product: CASSLFPSSGGITDTQYF.